One T cell receptor beta chain is described in this entry. Its antigen remains unidentified. Some clones are missing from TCRdb's copy, which holds only in-frame ones; the method was immunoSEQ multiplex PCR. The repertoire consists of over 80,000 clones, with around 88% occurring once and the leading ten covering around 5.6%. This specimen comes from a study of identifying expanded T cells in peripheral blood. Whole-study findings and limits: Technical replicates showed around 1.2 changed clones; two weeks about 16; four weeks 19.

Healthy donors had no documented immune events, such as infections, while sampled. Germline-derived CDR1 and CDR2 are SGHTA and FQGNSA. V dropped 5 bases and J dropped 1 base, with 5 bases sitting between them. The CDR3 runs to 12 residues. This TCR was sampled from a person aged 18 to 70 in good health. The chain links TRBV7-2 to TRBJ1-1; no definite D call. Sequencing input: blood. CDR3 loop: CASSPWNTEAFF. The CDR3 DNA is TGTGCCAGCAGCCCCTGGAACACTGAAGCTTTCTTT.